The sequence of this T cell receptor beta chain was determined in a study of cytomegalovirus exposure and HLA in healthy donors. 60 Vbeta and 13 Jbeta primers were used in PCR. Repertoires were generated with immunoSEQ multiplex PCR, while TCRdb's copy carries only in-frame clones and drops some. In the table there are around 130,000 clones, 81% of which are singletons. The sample comprised PBMCs. The receptor was derived from a woman between 40 and 50 years old in good health and CMV-seronegative.

The CDR3 is CASKRRNTEAFF. Written as DNA, the CDR3 is TGTGCCAGCAAAAGGAGAAACACTGAAGCTTTCTTT. The chain joins TRBV25-1 to TRBJ1-1; D remains unclear. The CDR3 consists of 12 residues. V lost 7 bases and J 2 bases, leaving 8 bases between the germline ends. Germline V gene lookup returns CDR1 MGHDK and CDR2 SYGVNS.